This TCR beta chain is drawn from a study of blood T cell repertoires in COVID-19 (dated by TCRdb to 2018 to 2020). At the level of the whole study: Samples covering the acute and convalescent phases of COVID-19 were provided by collaborators in the United States, Italy and Spain. The dataset comprised deeply sampled blood TCRbeta repertoires from subjects exposed to, actively infected with, or recovered from COVID-19. A freely available public database, intended as a resource for researchers studying the immune response to SARS-CoV-2, is where the repertoires were released. Where available, HLA class I and class II types were taken from metadata supplied by the sample provider and were not determined by assay-based typing. Samples came from the ongoing ImmuneRACE study (first 160 participants) plus 1,254 subjects from 6 global collaborators. A de-identified subject ID, COVID-19 status, age in years and sex were almost always included in the sample metadata. The material from the prospective study consisted of cDNA or gDNA derived from T cells, B-cell-depleted T cells, or PBMCs.

The immunoSEQ Assay, a bias-controlled multiplex PCR, was used to amplify TCRbeta CDR3 regions from genomic DNA. The original methods were these. Nucleated cell counts per sample were estimated from amplification of reference gene primers within the assay. To quantify the absolute abundance of each unique TCRbeta CDR3 rearrangement, sequence reads were collapsed and filtered. Productive Simpson clonality was computed per sample as the square root of Simpson's diversity index over productive rearrangements. The clones in this table, taken by TCRdb from immuneACCESS, are in-frame only. Not every clone is retained; where verified, under half of the shortfall comes from an unresolved V gene, and the cause of the rest is unknown. That table is the source of V, J and clone size, and D and trimming were worked out from the DNA. The sample data list about 82,000 clones, and around 82% of these were observed just once. 17% of the sample is taken by the ten largest.

The CDR3 covers 13 residues, taking in both the cysteine and the phenylalanine. The CDR3 DNA has 39 bases and is translated from base 1. CDR1 LGHDT and CDR2 YNNKEL were looked up in the germline V gene (reference sequence). The collaborating institutions used their own protocols to collect whole blood in K2EDTA tubes. For TCRbeta analysis, collaborator samples were shipped as frozen whole blood, as isolated PBMCs, or as DNA extracted from either sample type. Concerning this clone itself: Its antigen is still unknown. One end of the junction varies from germline; a read error may be responsible.

General findings and caveats noted by the study authors: Clinical and demographic metadata were provided uncurated, with the amount varying by source and participant.

The origin of this receptor is a woman aged 60-75 years with acute or convalescent COVID-19. The sequence joins TRBV3-1 (or the pseudogene TRBV3-2) to TRBJ1-2; the D gene is not confidently resolved. Sequencing used peripheral blood. The sequenced DNA is TGTGCCAGCAGCCAATCGGGAGGGCCCTACCCCTTCTTC. This sequence encodes CASSQSGGPYPFF.